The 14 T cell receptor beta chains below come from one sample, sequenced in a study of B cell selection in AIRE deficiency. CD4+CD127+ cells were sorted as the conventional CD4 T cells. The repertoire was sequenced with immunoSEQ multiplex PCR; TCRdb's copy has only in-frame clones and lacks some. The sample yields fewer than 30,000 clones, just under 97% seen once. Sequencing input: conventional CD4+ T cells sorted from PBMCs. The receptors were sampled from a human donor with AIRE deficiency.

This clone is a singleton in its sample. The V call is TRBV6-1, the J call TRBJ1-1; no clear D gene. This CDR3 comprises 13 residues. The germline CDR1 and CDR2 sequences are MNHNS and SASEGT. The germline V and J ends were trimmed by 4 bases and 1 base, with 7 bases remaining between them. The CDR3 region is CASSGGRNTEAFF. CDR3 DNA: TGTGCCAGCAGTGGTGGGAGGAACACTGAAGCTTTCTTT.

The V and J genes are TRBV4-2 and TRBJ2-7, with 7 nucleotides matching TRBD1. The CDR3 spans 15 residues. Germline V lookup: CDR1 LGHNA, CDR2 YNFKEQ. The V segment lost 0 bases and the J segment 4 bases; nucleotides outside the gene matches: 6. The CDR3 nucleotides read TGTGCCAGCAGCCAAGATATAGGGGGCAAGTACGAGCAGTACTTC. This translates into CASSQDIGGKYEQYF.

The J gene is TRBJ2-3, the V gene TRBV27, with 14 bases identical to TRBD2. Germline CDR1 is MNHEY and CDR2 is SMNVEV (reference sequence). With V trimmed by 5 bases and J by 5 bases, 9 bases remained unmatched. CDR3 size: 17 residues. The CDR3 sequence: CASSLALTSGRGDTQYF. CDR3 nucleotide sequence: TGTGCCAGCAGTCTCGCCCTGACTAGCGGGAGGGGAGATACGCAGTATTTT.

The CDR3 sequence is CASSSGGGYTF. The CDR3 DNA is TGTGCCAGCAGCTCCGGGGGTGGCTACACCTTC. This rearrangement joins TRBV7-3 to TRBJ1-2; D is possibly TRBD1 (5 bases). Germline CDR1 reads SGHTA; CDR2 reads FQGTGA. This CDR3 has 11 amino acids. The V and J ends lost 4 bases and 7 bases respectively, with 7 bases between them.

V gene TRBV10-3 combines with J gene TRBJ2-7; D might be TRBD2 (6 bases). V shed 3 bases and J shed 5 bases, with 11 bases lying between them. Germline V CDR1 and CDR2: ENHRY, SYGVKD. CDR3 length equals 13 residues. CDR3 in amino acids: CAISDGPGDEQYF. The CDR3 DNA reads TGTGCCATCAGTGACGGACCGGGGGACGAGCAGTACTTC.

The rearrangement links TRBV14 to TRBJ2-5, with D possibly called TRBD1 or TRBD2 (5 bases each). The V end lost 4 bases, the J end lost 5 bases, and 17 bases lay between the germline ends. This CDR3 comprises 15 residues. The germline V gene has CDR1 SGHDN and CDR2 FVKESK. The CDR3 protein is CASSLLDGARETQYF. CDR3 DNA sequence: TGTGCCAGCAGCCTTCTCGACGGGGCACGCGAGACCCAGTACTTC.

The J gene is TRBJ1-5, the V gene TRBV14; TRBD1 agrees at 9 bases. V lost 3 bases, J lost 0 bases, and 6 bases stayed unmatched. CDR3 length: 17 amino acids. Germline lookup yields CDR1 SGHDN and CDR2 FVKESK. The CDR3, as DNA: TGTGCCAGCAGCCACTTACAGGGGGCGCATAGCAATCAGCCCCAGCATTTT. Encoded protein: CASSHLQGAHSNQPQHF. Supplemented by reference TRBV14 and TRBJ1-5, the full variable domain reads EAGVTQFPSHSVIEKGQTVTLRCDPISGHDNLYWYRRVMGKEIKFLLHFVKESKQDESGMPNNRFLAERTGGTYSTLKVQPAELEDSGVYFCASSHLQGAHSNQPQHFGDGTRLSIL.

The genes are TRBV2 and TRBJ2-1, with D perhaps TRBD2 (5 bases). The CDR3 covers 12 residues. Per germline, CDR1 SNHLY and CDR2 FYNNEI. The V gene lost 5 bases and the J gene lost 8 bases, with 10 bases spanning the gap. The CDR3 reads CASSPTSHEQFF. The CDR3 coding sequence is TGTGCCAGCAGTCCCACTAGTCATGAGCAGTTCTTC.

The DNA for the CDR3 is TGTGCCAGCAGTTCCTTAGGCGCGGTGGGCGGGAGGCGCCATACGCAGTATTTT. Protein product: CASSSLGAVGGRRHTQYF. The gene calls are TRBV27 and TRBJ2-3, with 8 bases aligning to TRBD2. The CDR3 length is 18 residues. The V and J ends lost 4 bases and 7 bases, in that order; junction bases with no gene match: 19. Germline CDR1 is MNHEY and CDR2 is SMNVEV (reference sequence).

CDR3 protein: CASSPNSLNEKLFF. Here the CDR3 DNA reads TGTGCCAGCTCACCTAACAGTCTAAATGAAAAACTGTTTTTT. J is TRBJ1-4 and V is TRBV18; D is unresolved. This CDR3 comprises 14 residues. V was shortened by 3 bases and J by 5 bases, with 10 bases between the two germline ends. The germline V gene encodes CDR1 KGHSH and CDR2 LQKENI.

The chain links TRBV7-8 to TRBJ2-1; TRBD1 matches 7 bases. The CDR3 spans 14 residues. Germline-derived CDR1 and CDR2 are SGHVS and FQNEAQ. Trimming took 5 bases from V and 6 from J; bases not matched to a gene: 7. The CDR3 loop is CASSPRTGPNEQFF. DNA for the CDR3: TGTGCCAGCAGCCCCAGGACAGGACCCAATGAGCAGTTCTTC.

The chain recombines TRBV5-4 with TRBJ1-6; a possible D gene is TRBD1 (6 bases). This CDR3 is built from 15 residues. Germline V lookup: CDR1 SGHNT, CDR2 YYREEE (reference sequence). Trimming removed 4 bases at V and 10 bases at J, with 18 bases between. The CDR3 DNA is TGTGCCAGCAGCCATCCCAACAGGGAGGGCTCACCCCTCCACTTT. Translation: CASSHPNREGSPLHF. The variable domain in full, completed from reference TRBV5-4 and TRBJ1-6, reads ETGVTQSPTHLIKTRGQQVTLRCSSQSGHNTVSWYQQALGQGPQFIFQYYREEENGRGNFPPRFSGLQFPNYSSELNVNALELDDSALYLCASSHPNREGSPLHFGNGTRLTVT.

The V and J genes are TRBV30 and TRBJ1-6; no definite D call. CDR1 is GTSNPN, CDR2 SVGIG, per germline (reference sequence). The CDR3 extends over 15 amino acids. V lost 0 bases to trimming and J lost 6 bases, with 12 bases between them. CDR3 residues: CAWSVRGGVNSPLHF. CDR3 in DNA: TGTGCCTGGAGTGTACGAGGAGGTGTTAATTCACCCCTCCACTTT.

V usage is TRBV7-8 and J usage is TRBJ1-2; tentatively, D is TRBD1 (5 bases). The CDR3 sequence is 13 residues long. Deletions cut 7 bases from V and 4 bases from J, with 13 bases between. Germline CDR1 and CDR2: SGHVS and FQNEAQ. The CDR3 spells CASTPETAYGYTF. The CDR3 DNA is TGTGCCAGCACCCCCGAGACAGCCTATGGCTACACCTTC.